The 9 T cell receptor beta chains listed next were all sequenced from one sample in a study of human T cells and chemical hapten exposure. Time point defined: pre-sensitization, week 0. Indicated treatment: therapeutic diphenylcyclopropenone sensitization with weekly scalp DPC. TCRdb ran MiXCR on the RACE reads and lists one entry per CDR3 protein. The sample includes around 56,000 distinct CDR3 sequences, roughly a tenth seen only once; the top ten take 8% to 10%. This sample comprised whole blood, obtained in connection with sensitization to the hapten diphenylcyclopropenone (DPC). Receptor source: a man aged 40-55 years with alopecia areata. Some clones in this sample may be carry-over from other donors' samples.

The sample holds many counts of this clonotype. The V and J genes are TRBV2 and TRBJ1-6; D unresolved. This CDR3 region has 15 residues. CDR1 is SNHLY, CDR2 FYNNEI, per germline. With 3 bases removed from V and 0 bases from J, the gap between germline ends came to 6 bases. The CDR3 DNA reads TGTGCCAGCAGTGATTTTAGCTCCTATAATTCACCCCTCCACTTT. Its protein is CASSDFSSYNSPLHF.

Ten or more counts support this clonotype. The chain uses TRBV4-3 and TRBJ2-3, with 9 bases matching TRBD1. The CDR3 contains 14 residues. The germline gives CDR1 LGHNA, CDR2 YSLEER. Trimming at V came to 0 bases and at J to 6 bases, leaving 1 base not matched to a gene. CDR3 sequence: CASSQEQGADTQYF. The CDR3 DNA is TGCGCCAGCAGCCAAGAACAGGGGGCCGATACGCAGTATTTT.

This clonotype has a count of ten or more. The chain is built from TRBV20-1 and TRBJ2-1; possible D gene TRBD2, 5 bases. The CDR3 totals 16 residues. Trimming left V 0 bases short and J 1 base short, with 13 bases between. Germline assignment: CDR1 DFQATT and CDR2 SNEGSKA (reference sequence). The CDR3 DNA sequence: TGCAGTGCTAGAGATCAGAAGCGGCCTTCCTACAATGAGCAGTTCTTC. Translated: CSARDQKRPSYNEQFF.

This clonotype came up many times. This sequence joins TRBV9 and TRBJ2-3; possible D gene TRBD2, 6 bases. CDR3 size: 14 residues. From germline, CDR1 is SGDLS and CDR2 YYNGEE. V lost 2 bases and J lost 4, with 11 bases in between. The CDR3 nucleotides read TGTGCCAGCAGCGTGACTAGTTCAGCAGATACGCAGTATTTT. Translated: CASSVTSSADTQYF.

This clonotype has more than one count but fewer than ten. DNA for the CDR3: TGCAGTGCTAGAGATCGAGACAGGCCGAACACCGGGGAGCTGTTTTTT. Protein sequence: CSARDRDRPNTGELFF. This chain links TRBV20-1 with TRBJ2-2, with TRBD1 as a possible D gene (6 bases). The germline CDR1 and CDR2 sequences are DFQATT and SNEGSKA (reference sequence). This CDR3 has 16 amino acids. Trimming took off 0 bases at V and 0 bases at J, with 11 bases between the two ends.

This clonotype was counted at least ten times. The chain employs TRBV18 and TRBJ1-2; no reliable D call. In germline, CDR1 is KGHSH, CDR2 LQKENI. Trimming cost V 3 bases and J 1 base, with 9 bases left between them. The CDR3 has 14 amino acids. The CDR3 DNA follows: TGTGCCAGCTCACCTTACGATATTAACTATGGCTACACCTTC. This sequence encodes CASSPYDINYGYTF.

There are many counts of this clonotype. The chain combines TRBV28 with TRBJ1-2; no clear D. V lost 3 bases and J lost 8, with 7 bases in between. Germline values: CDR1 MDHEN, CDR2 SYDVKM. The CDR3 extends over 11 amino acids. CDR3 protein: CASSFGTGYTF. In nucleotides, the CDR3 is TGTGCCAGCAGTTTTGGAACCGGCTACACCTTC.

There are many counts of this clonotype. The chain recombines TRBV7-2 with TRBJ2-3, with 9 nucleotides matching TRBD2. The germline gives CDR1 SGHTA, CDR2 FQGNSA. The CDR3 loop spans 16 amino acids. V lost 1 base and J lost 1; bases outside the gene matches: 3. CDR3 region: CASSLVASGGTDTQYF. Written as DNA, the CDR3 is TGTGCCAGCAGCTTAGTGGCTAGCGGGGGCACAGATACGCAGTATTTT.

This rearrangement joins TRBV5-1 to TRBJ1-1; 7 bases fit TRBD1. The CDR3 runs 14 residues. Germline lookup yields CDR1 SGHRS and CDR2 YFSETQ. After removal of 4 bases from V and 2 bases from J, the junction contained 5 bases not matched to a gene. The CDR3 DNA sequence: TGCGCCAGCAGCCCCGGGACAGCAAACACTGAAGCTTTCTTT. It specifies CASSPGTANTEAFF.